This section outlines one TCR beta chain sequence together with its context. This entry comes from a study of cytomegalovirus exposure and HLA in healthy donors. Trimming removed 5 bases from V and 4 bases from J, with 17 bases in between. The CDR3 runs 15 residues. Germline-derived CDR1 and CDR2 are MDHEN and SYDVKM. Some clones are missing from TCRdb's copy, which holds only in-frame ones; the method was immunoSEQ multiplex PCR. The sample lists around 120,000 clones; approximately 90% were seen once. Sequenced: PBMCs. The J gene is TRBJ1-2, the V gene TRBV28; possibly TRBD1 for D (6 bases). The clonotype was recovered from a man between 18 and 29 years old in good health and CMV-seropositive. In DNA form, the CDR3 reads TGTGCCAGCAGTCATATCAGGGGAGCAAGCTATGGCTACACCTTC. This encodes CASSHIRGASYGYTF.